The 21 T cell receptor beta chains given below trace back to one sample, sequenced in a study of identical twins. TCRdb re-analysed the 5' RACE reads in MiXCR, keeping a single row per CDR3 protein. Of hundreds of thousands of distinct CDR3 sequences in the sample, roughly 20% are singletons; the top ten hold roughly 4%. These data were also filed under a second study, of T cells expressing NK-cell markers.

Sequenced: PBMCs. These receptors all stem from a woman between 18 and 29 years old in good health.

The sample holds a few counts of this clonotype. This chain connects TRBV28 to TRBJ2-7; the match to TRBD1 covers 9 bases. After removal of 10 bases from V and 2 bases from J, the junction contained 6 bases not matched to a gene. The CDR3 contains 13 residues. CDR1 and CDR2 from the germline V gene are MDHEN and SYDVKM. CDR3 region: CATYGDRAYEQYF. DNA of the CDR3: TGTGCCACCTACGGGGACAGGGCCTACGAGCAGTACTTC.

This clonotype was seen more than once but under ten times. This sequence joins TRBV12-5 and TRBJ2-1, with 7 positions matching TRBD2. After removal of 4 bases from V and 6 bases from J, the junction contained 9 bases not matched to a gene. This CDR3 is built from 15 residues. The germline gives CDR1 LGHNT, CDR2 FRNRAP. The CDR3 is CASGSERGSGNEQFF. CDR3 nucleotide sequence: TGTGCTAGTGGTTCTGAGCGGGGAAGTGGCAATGAGCAGTTCTTC.

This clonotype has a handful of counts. This CDR3 reads CASSLGQGARDYGYTF. The CDR3 DNA follows: TGCGCCAGCAGCTTGGGACAGGGGGCGCGGGACTATGGCTACACCTTC. The chain combines TRBV5-1 with TRBJ1-2; 10 bases map to TRBD1. The CDR3 runs to 16 residues. The V gene's germline CDR1 is SGHRS and CDR2 YFSETQ. V was clipped by 0 bases and J by 3 bases; unmatched bases: 5.

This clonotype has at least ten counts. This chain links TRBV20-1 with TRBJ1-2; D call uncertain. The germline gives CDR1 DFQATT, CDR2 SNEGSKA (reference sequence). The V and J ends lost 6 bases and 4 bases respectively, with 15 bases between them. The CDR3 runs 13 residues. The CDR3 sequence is CSASDGYIYGYTF. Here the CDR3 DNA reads TGCAGTGCCTCGGACGGCTACATCTATGGCTACACCTTC.

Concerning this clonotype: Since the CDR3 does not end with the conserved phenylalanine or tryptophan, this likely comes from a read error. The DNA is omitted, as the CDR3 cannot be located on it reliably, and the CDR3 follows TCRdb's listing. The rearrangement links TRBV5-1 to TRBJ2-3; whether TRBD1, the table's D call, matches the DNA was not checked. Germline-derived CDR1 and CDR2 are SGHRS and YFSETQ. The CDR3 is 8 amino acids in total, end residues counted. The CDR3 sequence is CATPGGFN.

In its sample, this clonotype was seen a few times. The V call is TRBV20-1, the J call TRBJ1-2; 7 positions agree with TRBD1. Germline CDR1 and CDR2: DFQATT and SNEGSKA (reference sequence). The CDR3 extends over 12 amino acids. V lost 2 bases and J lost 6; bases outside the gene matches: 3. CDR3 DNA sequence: TGCAGTGCTAGACCGACAGGGAATGGCTACACCTTC. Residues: CSARPTGNGYTF.

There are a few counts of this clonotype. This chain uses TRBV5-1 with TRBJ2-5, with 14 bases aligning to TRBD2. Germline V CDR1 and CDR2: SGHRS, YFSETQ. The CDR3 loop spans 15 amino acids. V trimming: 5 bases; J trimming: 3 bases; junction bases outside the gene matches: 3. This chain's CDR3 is CASRRGLAGEETQYF. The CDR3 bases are TGCGCCAGCAGAAGGGGACTAGCGGGAGAAGAGACCCAGTACTTC.

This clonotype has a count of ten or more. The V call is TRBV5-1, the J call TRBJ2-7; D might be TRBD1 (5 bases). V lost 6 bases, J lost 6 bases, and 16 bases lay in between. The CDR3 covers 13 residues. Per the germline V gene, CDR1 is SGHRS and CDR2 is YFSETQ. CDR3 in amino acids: CASNPGREAEQYF. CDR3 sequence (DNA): TGCGCCAGCAACCCAGGCAGGGAAGCCGAGCAGTACTTC.

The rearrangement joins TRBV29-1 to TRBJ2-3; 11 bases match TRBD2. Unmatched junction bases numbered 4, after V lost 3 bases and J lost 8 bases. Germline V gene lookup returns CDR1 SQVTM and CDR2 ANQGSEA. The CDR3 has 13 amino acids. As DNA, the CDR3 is TGCAGCGTTGAGCCTAGCGGGAGGTCTACGCAGTATTTT. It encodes CSVEPSGRSTQYF.

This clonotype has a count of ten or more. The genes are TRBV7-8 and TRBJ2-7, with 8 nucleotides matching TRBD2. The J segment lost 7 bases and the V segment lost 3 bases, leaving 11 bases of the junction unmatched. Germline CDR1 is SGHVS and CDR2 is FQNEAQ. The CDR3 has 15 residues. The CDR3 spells CASSFLLAGVQEQYF. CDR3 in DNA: TGTGCCAGCAGCTTTCTGCTAGCGGGTGTTCAAGAGCAGTACTTC.

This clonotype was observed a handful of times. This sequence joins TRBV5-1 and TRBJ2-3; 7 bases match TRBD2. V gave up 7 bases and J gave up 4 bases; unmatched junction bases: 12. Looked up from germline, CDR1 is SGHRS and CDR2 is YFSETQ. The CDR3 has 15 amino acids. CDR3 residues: CASSTAGDEADTQYF. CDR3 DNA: TGCGCCAGCTCCACGGCGGGGGACGAAGCAGATACGCAGTATTTT. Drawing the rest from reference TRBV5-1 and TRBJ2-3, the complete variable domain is KAGVTQTPRYLIKTRGQQVTLSCSPISGHRSVSWYQQTPGQGLQFLFEYFSETQRNKGNFPGRFSGRQFSNSRSEMNVSTLELGDSALYLCASSTAGDEADTQYFGPGTRLTVL.

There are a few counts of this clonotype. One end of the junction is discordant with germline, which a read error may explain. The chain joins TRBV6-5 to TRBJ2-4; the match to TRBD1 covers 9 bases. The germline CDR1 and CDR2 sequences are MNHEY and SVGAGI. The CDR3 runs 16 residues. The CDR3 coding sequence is TGTGTCAGCAGTTACTTACAGGGGGCGTCCAAAAACATTCAGTACTTC. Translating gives CVSSYLQGASKNIQYF.

The CDR3 is CATSDPWTSGNGTDTQYF. The CDR3 bases are TGTGCCACCAGTGATCCGTGGACTAGCGGGAACGGTACAGATACGCAGTATTTT. The chain carries TRBV24-1 and TRBJ2-3; 12 bases map to TRBD2. Unmatched junction bases numbered 9, after V lost 3 bases and J lost 3 bases. This CDR3 contains 18 residues. The germline CDR1 and CDR2 sequences are KGHDR and SFDVKD.

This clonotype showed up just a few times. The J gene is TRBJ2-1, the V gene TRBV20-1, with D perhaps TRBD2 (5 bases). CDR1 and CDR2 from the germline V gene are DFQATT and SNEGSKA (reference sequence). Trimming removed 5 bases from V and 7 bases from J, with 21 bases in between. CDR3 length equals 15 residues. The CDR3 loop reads CSARGLYTVPNEQFF. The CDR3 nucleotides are TGCAGTGCTCGAGGACTCTACACCGTTCCTAATGAGCAGTTCTTC.

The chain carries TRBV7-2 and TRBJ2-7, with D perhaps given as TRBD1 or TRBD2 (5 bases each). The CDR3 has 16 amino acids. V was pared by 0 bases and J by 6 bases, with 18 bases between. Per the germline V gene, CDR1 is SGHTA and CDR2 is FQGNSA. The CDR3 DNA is TGTGCCAGCAGCTTAGCGGAGTCCAGGCTAGGGACCGAGCAGTACTTC. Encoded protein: CASSLAESRLGTEQYF.

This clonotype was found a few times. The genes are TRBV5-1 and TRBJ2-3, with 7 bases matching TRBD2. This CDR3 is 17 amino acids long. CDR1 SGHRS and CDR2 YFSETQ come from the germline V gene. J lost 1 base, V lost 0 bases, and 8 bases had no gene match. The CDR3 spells CASSLVRLAAGTDTQYF. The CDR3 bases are TGCGCCAGCAGCTTGGTTCGTCTAGCGGCAGGCACAGATACGCAGTATTTT.

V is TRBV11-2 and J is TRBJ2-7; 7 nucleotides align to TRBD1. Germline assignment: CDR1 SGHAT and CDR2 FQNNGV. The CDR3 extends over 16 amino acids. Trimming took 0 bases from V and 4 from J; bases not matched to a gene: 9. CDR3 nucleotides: TGTGCCAGCAGCTTAGACCAGACAGGGCGTGCGTACGAGCAGTACTTC. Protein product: CASSLDQTGRAYEQYF.

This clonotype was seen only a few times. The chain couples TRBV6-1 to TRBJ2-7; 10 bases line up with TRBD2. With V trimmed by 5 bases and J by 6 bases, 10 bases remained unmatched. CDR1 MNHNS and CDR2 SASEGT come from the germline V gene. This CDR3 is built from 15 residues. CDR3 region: CASSPVSGRAVEQYF. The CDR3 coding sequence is TGTGCCAGCAGTCCCGTCAGCGGGAGGGCCGTCGAGCAGTACTTC.

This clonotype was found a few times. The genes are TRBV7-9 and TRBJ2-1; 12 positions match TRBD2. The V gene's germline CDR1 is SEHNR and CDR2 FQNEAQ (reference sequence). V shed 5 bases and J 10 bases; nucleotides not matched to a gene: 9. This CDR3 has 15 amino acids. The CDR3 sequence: CASSIRLAGVEEQFF. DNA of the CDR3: TGTGCCAGCAGCATCCGACTAGCGGGAGTGGAGGAGCAGTTCTTC. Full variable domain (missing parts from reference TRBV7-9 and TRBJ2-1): DTGVSQNPRHKITKRGQNVTFRCDPISEHNRLYWYRQTLGQGPEFLTYFQNEAQLEKSRLLSDRFSAERPKGSFSTLEIQRTEQGDSAMYLCASSIRLAGVEEQFFGPGTRLTVL.

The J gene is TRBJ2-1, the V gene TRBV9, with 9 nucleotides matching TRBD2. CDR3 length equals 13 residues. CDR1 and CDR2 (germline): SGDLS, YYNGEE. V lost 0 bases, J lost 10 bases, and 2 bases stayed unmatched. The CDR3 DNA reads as TGTGCCAGCAGCGTAGTTAGCGGGGGAGAGCAGTTCTTC. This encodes CASSVVSGGEQFF.

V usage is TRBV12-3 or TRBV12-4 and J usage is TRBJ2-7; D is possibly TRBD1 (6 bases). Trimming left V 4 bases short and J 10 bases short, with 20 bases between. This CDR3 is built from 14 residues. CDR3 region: CASSSTQGTRKQYF. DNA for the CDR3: TGTGCCAGCAGTTCAACCCAGGGGACGAGGAAACAGTACTTC.